The 25 T cell receptor beta chains below all came from one sample that was sequenced in a study of cytomegalovirus exposure and HLA in healthy donors. This table comes from immunoSEQ multiplex PCR, and its TCRdb copy is limited to in-frame clones, with some not included. The table shows about 160,000 clones, with 85% to 90% occurring only once. The specimen was PBMCs. These receptors were taken from a man aged 18 to 35 in good health and CMV-seropositive.

This chain joins TRBV9 and TRBJ2-3; 13 bases agree with TRBD2. The V gene end was trimmed by 0 bases and the J gene end by 2 bases; junction bases not matched to a gene: 9. Per the germline V gene, CDR1 is SGDLS and CDR2 is YYNGEE. This CDR3 spans 19 amino acids. The CDR3 region has the DNA TGTGCCAGCAGCGTAGCTACGGGACTAGCGGGAAGTTTCACAGATACGCAGTATTTT. Its translation: CASSVATGLAGSFTDTQYF.

The V and J genes are TRBV5-4 and TRBJ2-3; possible D gene TRBD1, 6 bases. The length of the CDR3 is 16 residues. CDR1 and CDR2 (germline): SGHNT, YYREEE (reference sequence). V was shortened by 1 base and J by 1 base, with 13 bases between the two germline ends. In DNA, the CDR3 is TGTGCCAGCAGCTTGCACCCAGGGGCAGGCACAGATACGCAGTATTTT. This gives the protein CASSLHPGAGTDTQYF.

V is TRBV28 and J is TRBJ1-2; 8 bases agree with TRBD1. V dropped 3 bases and J dropped 6; count of bases not matched to a gene: 9. The CDR3 is made up of 15 amino acids. Germline CDR1 and CDR2: MDHEN and SYDVKM. CDR3 loop: CASSLFGTGMDGYTF. For the CDR3, the DNA is TGTGCCAGCAGTTTGTTTGGGACAGGAATGGATGGCTACACCTTC.

This clone showed up just once. V is TRBV7-9 and J is TRBJ1-2, with 9 bases aligning to TRBD1. The CDR3 totals 13 residues. Per germline, CDR1 SEHNR and CDR2 FQNEAQ (reference sequence). V was clipped by 5 bases and J by 4 bases; unmatched bases: 2. DNA for the CDR3: TGTGCCAGCAGCCCGACAGGGGGCTATGGCTACACCTTC. This gives the protein CASSPTGGYGYTF.

This rearrangement joins TRBV11-2 to TRBJ1-2; TRBD1 might be the D (5 bases). Germline V CDR1 and CDR2: SGHAT, FQNNGV. The CDR3 spans 16 residues. Between the trimmed V and J ends, which lost 5 bases and 5 bases, there was a span of 21 bases. The CDR3 bases are TGTGCCAGCAGCACCAAGAGCGGGACGGCGGCGTATGGCTACACCTTC. Its protein product is CASSTKSGTAAYGYTF.

V usage is TRBV2 and J usage is TRBJ2-1; 9 positions match TRBD1. With 4 bases clipped from V and 9 bases from J, the junction kept 10 bases outside the gene matches. Per the germline V gene, CDR1 is SNHLY and CDR2 is FYNNEI. The CDR3 extends over 15 amino acids. CDR3 bases: TGTGCCAGCAGTGCTTCGGGACAGGGTGGTCTTGAGCAGTTCTTC. Encoded protein: CASSASGQGGLEQFF.

This clone was seen just once. This chain connects TRBV25-1 to TRBJ1-1, with D unresolved. Germline V CDR1 and CDR2: MGHDK, SYGVNS. Trimming removed 1 base from V and 6 bases from J, with 9 bases in between. The CDR3 is 13 residues long. CDR3 region: CASSESVSPEAFF. The CDR3 DNA follows: TGTGCCAGCAGTGAATCTGTGAGTCCTGAAGCTTTCTTT. Full variable domain (missing parts from reference TRBV25-1 and TRBJ1-1): EADIYQTPRYLVIGTGKKITLECSQTMGHDKMYWYQQDPGMELHLIHYSYGVNSTEKGDLSSESTVSRIRTEHFPLTLESARPSHTSQYLCASSESVSPEAFFGQGTRLTVV.

In this sample, this clone turned up once. This chain joins TRBV19 and TRBJ2-1; 13 bases match TRBD2. This CDR3 comprises 18 residues. The V segment lost 4 bases and the J segment 3 bases; nucleotides outside the gene matches: 9. Looked up from germline, CDR1 is LNHDA and CDR2 is SQIVND (reference sequence). CDR3 in DNA: TGTGCCAGTAGTAACGTTCGGGGACTAGCGGGGAACTACAATGAGCAGTTCTTC. Amino acids: CASSNVRGLAGNYNEQFF. Looking up the rest from reference TRBV19 and TRBJ2-1 gives the full variable domain: DGGITQSPKYLFRKEGQNVTLSCEQNLNHDAMYWYRQDPGQGLRLIYYSQIVNDFQKGDIAEGYSVSREKKESFPLTVTSAQKNPTAFYLCASSNVRGLAGNYNEQFFGPGTRLTVL.

This clone was picked up a small number of times. The rearrangement uses TRBV2 and TRBJ2-7; D is ambiguous. CDR1 SNHLY and CDR2 FYNNEI come from the germline V gene. Trimming stripped 6 bases from V and 5 bases from J, with 14 bases between. This CDR3 has 13 amino acids. The CDR3 nucleotides are TGTGCCAGCAGGCAAGAACTGAGCCACGAGCAGTACTTC. Protein product: CASRQELSHEQYF.

The chain recombines TRBV9 with TRBJ1-3, with TRBD1 matching over 8 bases. V lost 6 bases, J lost 7 bases, and 12 bases stayed unmatched. This CDR3 region has 15 residues. CDR1 and CDR2 (germline): SGDLS, YYNGEE. CDR3 in amino acids: CASNAGQGIGNTIYF. CDR3 nucleotides: TGTGCCAGCAATGCCGGACAGGGAATCGGTAACACCATATATTTT. Full variable domain (remainder filled in from reference TRBV9 and TRBJ1-3): DSGVTQTPKHLITATGQRVTLRCSPRSGDLSVYWYQQSLDQGLQFLIQYYNGEERAKGNILERFSAQQFPDLHSELNLSSLELGDSALYFCASNAGQGIGNTIYFGEGSWLTVV.

The table lists this clone with a count of one. The V and J genes are TRBV13 and TRBJ2-7, with 7 nucleotides matching TRBD1. V lost 4 bases and J lost 1; bases outside the gene matches: 13. Germline V gene data show CDR1 as PRHDT and CDR2 as FYEKMQ (reference sequence). The CDR3 spans 17 residues. CDR3 sequence reads: CASSWGQRGDLSYEQYF. CDR3 DNA sequence: TGTGCCAGCAGCTGGGGACAGCGTGGGGACCTTTCCTACGAGCAGTACTTC. The variable domain in full, completed from reference TRBV13 and TRBJ2-7, reads AAGVIQSPRHLIKEKRETATLKCYPIPRHDTVYWYQQGPGQDPQFLISFYEKMQSDKGSIPDRFSAQQFSDYHSELNMSSLELGDSALYFCASSWGQRGDLSYEQYFGPGTRLTVT.

V is TRBV5-1 and J is TRBJ2-3, with no clear D. Per the germline V gene, CDR1 is SGHRS and CDR2 is YFSETQ. The CDR3 totals 14 residues. Trimming removed 1 base at V and 1 base at J, with 7 bases between. As DNA, the CDR3 is TGCGCCAGCAGCTTGAATGCGGGCACAGATACGCAGTATTTT. This codes for CASSLNAGTDTQYF.

The rearrangement uses TRBV28 and TRBJ1-4; perhaps TRBD1 as D (6 bases). V was pared by 5 bases and J by 8 bases, with 18 bases between. The CDR3 is made up of 15 amino acids. Germline loops: CDR1 MDHEN, CDR2 SYDVKM. The CDR3 reads CASSKNRAPREKLFF. The CDR3, as DNA: TGTGCCAGCAGTAAAAACAGGGCCCCTAGGGAAAAACTGTTTTTT.

The V gene is TRBV5-8, the J gene TRBJ2-1; D possibly corresponds to TRBD2 (6 bases). V lost 4 bases and J 3 bases, leaving 17 bases between the germline ends. The germline CDR1 and CDR2 sequences are SGHTS and YDEGEE. The CDR3 has 16 residues. The CDR3 DNA reads as TGTGCCAGCAGCCCGGACTACCAAAGCTTCTACAATGAGCAGTTCTTC. Translation gives CASSPDYQSFYNEQFF.

CDR3 amino acids: CASTTVGLAGVKEQFF. The CDR3 region has the DNA TGCGCCAGCACCACGGTCGGACTAGCGGGAGTTAAGGAGCAGTTCTTC. The V and J genes are TRBV5-1 and TRBJ2-1; TRBD2 matches 13 bases. This CDR3 contains 16 residues. J gave up 10 bases and V 6 bases, and 13 bases lay outside the gene matches. Germline lookup yields CDR1 SGHRS and CDR2 YFSETQ.

The chain recombines TRBV19 with TRBJ2-3; 8 bases agree with TRBD2. J was trimmed by 0 bases and V by 0 bases; bases with no gene match: 8. CDR3 length: 18 amino acids. The germline V gene has CDR1 LNHDA and CDR2 SQIVND (reference sequence). The CDR3 bases are TGTGCCAGTAGTATAGACATAGGACTAGCTCGTAGCACAGATACGCAGTATTTT. Translated, it gives CASSIDIGLARSTDTQYF. The variable domain in full, with the rest retrieved from reference TRBV19 and TRBJ2-3, is DGGITQSPKYLFRKEGQNVTLSCEQNLNHDAMYWYRQDPGQGLRLIYYSQIVNDFQKGDIAEGYSVSREKKESFPLTVTSAQKNPTAFYLCASSIDIGLARSTDTQYFGPGTRLTVL.

The chain combines TRBV27 with TRBJ2-1, with 8 positions matching TRBD2. The CDR3 totals 17 residues. With 5 bases clipped from V and 0 bases from J, the junction kept 9 bases outside the gene matches. CDR1 and CDR2 (germline): MNHEY, SMNVEV (reference sequence). In DNA, the CDR3 is TGTGCCAGCAGTCCCAAGCGGGGGCCGAGCTCCTACAATGAGCAGTTCTTC. Translation: CASSPKRGPSSYNEQFF.

This clone came up many times. The V call is TRBV2, the J call TRBJ1-1; D is possibly TRBD1 (6 bases). The germline V gene has CDR1 SNHLY and CDR2 FYNNEI. The V end was cut by 8 bases, the J end by 1 base, with 11 bases between. This CDR3 has 13 residues. The CDR3 DNA sequence: TGTGCCAGCGAGGTACAGGGGAACACTGAAGCTTTCTTT. As protein: CASEVQGNTEAFF.

This clone has just a few counts. V gene TRBV14 combines with J gene TRBJ1-1, with 7 bases lining up with TRBD1. The CDR3 loop spans 14 amino acids. The V and J ends lost 4 bases and 5 bases, in that order; junction bases with no gene match: 7. The germline CDR1 and CDR2 sequences are SGHDN and FVKESK. CDR3 sequence (DNA): TGTGCCAGCAGCCTTACGACAGGGAGAACTGAAGCTTTCTTT. Its translation is CASSLTTGRTEAFF.

The chain carries TRBV6-1 and TRBJ2-5; 11 bases are shared with TRBD1. From germline, CDR1 is MNHNS and CDR2 SASEGT. The V and J ends lost 8 bases and 2 bases, in that order; junction bases with no gene match: 7. This CDR3 has 15 residues. CDR3 nucleotide sequence: TGTGCCAGCCGGGGGACAGGGGGGCGGCAAGAGACCCAGTACTTC. It encodes CASRGTGGRQETQYF.

This rearrangement joins TRBV6-1 to TRBJ2-3, with D perhaps matching TRBD2 (5 bases). The CDR3 is 15 amino acids. CDR1 and CDR2 (germline): MNHNS, SASEGT. The V end lost 0 bases, the J end lost 9 bases, and 16 bases lay between the germline ends. The CDR3 region has the DNA TGTGCCAGCAGTGAAGCGCTTTGGACTCTCCAGACGCAGTATTTT. Its translation is CASSEALWTLQTQYF.

The V call is TRBV30, the J call TRBJ2-1; D is unclear. Trimming took off 2 bases at V and 7 bases at J, with 6 bases between the two ends. The germline V gene has CDR1 GTSNPN and CDR2 SVGIG (reference sequence). The CDR3 is 11 amino acids. The CDR3 spells CAWSLVNEQFF. CDR3 DNA: TGTGCCTGGAGTTTAGTGAATGAGCAGTTCTTC.

The chain has TRBV7-6 and TRBJ1-1; a weak D match, TRBD1 (6 bases). Trimming removed 2 bases at V and 4 bases at J, with 26 bases between. CDR1 is SGHVS, CDR2 FNYEAQ, per germline. This CDR3 has 19 residues. DNA of the CDR3: TGTGCCAGCAGCTTAAATGTAGGACGACAGGCCCTCGGCTCCACTGAAGCTTTCTTT. Protein product: CASSLNVGRQALGSTEAFF.

The gene calls are TRBV6-6 and TRBJ2-1; 10 bases map to TRBD2. The CDR3 is 13 residues long. The germline CDR1 and CDR2 sequences are MNHNY and SVGAGI (reference sequence). V lost 5 bases and J lost 10; bases outside the gene matches: 5. CDR3 in DNA: TGTGCCAGCAGTAAGGGACTAGCGTCAGAGCAGTTCTTC. It encodes CASSKGLASEQFF.

This chain links TRBV5-1 with TRBJ2-5, with 14 bases aligning to TRBD2. J lost 1 base, V lost 4 bases, and 9 bases had no gene match. The germline gives CDR1 SGHRS, CDR2 YFSETQ. The length of the CDR3 is 18 residues. This CDR3 is CASSPGTSGSILQETQYF. The CDR3 DNA reads as TGCGCCAGCAGCCCTGGGACTAGCGGGAGCATACTCCAAGAGACCCAGTACTTC.